The next 10 T cell receptor beta chains were all read from a single sample in a study of T cells in Graves' hyperthyroidism and ophthalmopathy. Researchers took RNA transcripts and amplified the TCR beta CDR3 regions from them. An initial round of RT-PCR targeting the TCR CDR3 relied on the HTBI primer set. Via MiXCR, TCRdb re-called the multiplex PCR reads, giving one row per CDR3 protein. The data contain roughly 300,000 distinct CDR3 sequences, under 25% of them singletons. Source material: blood. These receptors all stem from a woman between 45 and 65 years old with Graves' hyperthyroidism.

This clonotype was seen at least ten times. The chain links TRBV4-1 to TRBJ2-4; D remains unclear. There are 17 residues in the CDR3. Trimming cost V 1 base and J 1 base, with 14 bases left between them. The germline gives CDR1 MGHRA, CDR2 YSYEKL. In DNA form, the CDR3 reads TGCGCCAGCAGCCAAGGCTCCGGTCAGAAGGCCAAAAACATTCAGTACTTC. Translation gives CASSQGSGQKAKNIQYF.

The CDR3 nucleotides are TGTGCCAGCAGCTTGGGTAGCGGGGGAGGGGTCAATGAGCAGTTCTTC. Protein sequence: CASSLGSGGGVNEQFF. The chain links TRBV7-9 to TRBJ2-1, with 9 bases lining up with TRBD2. Looked up from germline, CDR1 is SEHNR and CDR2 is FQNEAQ (reference sequence). Trimming took 3 bases from V and 6 from J; bases not matched to a gene: 9. The CDR3 runs 16 residues.

The chain combines TRBV5-1 with TRBJ2-1; 9 positions agree with TRBD1. Germline loops: CDR1 SGHRS, CDR2 YFSETQ. CDR3 length: 15 residues. V gave up 1 base and J gave up 6 bases; unmatched junction bases: 5. As DNA, the CDR3 is TGCGCCAGCAGCTTGTATACGGACAGGGGCAATGAGCAGTTCTTC. Residues: CASSLYTDRGNEQFF.

This clonotype was recorded at least ten times. The rearrangement joins TRBV7-3 to TRBJ2-2; tentative D call: TRBD2 (5 bases). This CDR3 comprises 14 residues. The germline V and J ends were trimmed by 5 bases and 6 bases, with 13 bases remaining between them. The V gene's germline CDR1 is SGHTA and CDR2 FQGTGA. CDR3 sequence (DNA): TGTGCCAGCAGCCCTAGCCTCGGTCCCGGGGAGCTGTTTTTT. This codes for CASSPSLGPGELFF.

This clonotype has just a few counts. The rearrangement uses TRBV7-2 and TRBJ2-7; D might be TRBD1 (6 bases). V lost 5 bases and J lost 1, with 12 bases in between. Germline lookup yields CDR1 SGHTA and CDR2 FQGNSA. This CDR3 is built from 14 residues. In DNA, the CDR3 is TGTGCCAGCAGCCTCCGGGACAAATCCTACGAGCAGTACTTC. Translation: CASSLRDKSYEQYF.

Turning to this clonotype: The junction and the germline gene differ at one end; a read error may be behind it. The gene calls are TRBV5-1 and TRBJ2-7; possible D gene TRBD2, 5 bases. The CDR3 is made up of 13 amino acids. In germline, CDR1 is SGHRS, CDR2 YFSETQ. The CDR3 protein is CASSLEADYVQYF. In DNA form, the CDR3 reads TGCGCCAGCAGCTTGGAAGCAGACTACGTGCAGTACTTC.

The V call is TRBV15, the J call TRBJ2-1; D is perhaps TRBD1 (6 bases). There are 14 residues in the CDR3. CDR1 is LNHNV and CDR2 is YYDKDF in the germline V gene (reference sequence). V was cut by 3 bases and J by 2 bases, with 8 bases left in between. The CDR3 DNA reads as TGTGCCACCAGCAGGACAGGAACCTACAATGAGCAGTTCTTC. This encodes CATSRTGTYNEQFF.

As for this clonotype: Given a much more abundant clone one base away, this may be a read error. J is TRBJ2-7 and V is TRBV28; TRBD2 might be the D (6 bases). V gave up 3 bases and J gave up 9 bases, with 9 bases separating them. Germline CDR1 and CDR2: MDHEN and SYDVKM. CDR3 size: 11 residues. The CDR3 DNA reads as TGTGCCAGCAGTTTTACCGGGGGGCAGTACTTC. It is translated as CASSFTGGQYF.

The table lists this clonotype with many counts. The V gene is TRBV27, the J gene TRBJ2-1; D possibly corresponds to TRBD1 (6 bases). This CDR3 has 14 amino acids. Germline V gene sequence: CDR1 MNHEY, CDR2 SMNVEV (reference sequence). V was trimmed by 6 bases and J by 1 base, leaving 10 bases between them. The CDR3 loop reads CASRKQGSYNEQFF. The DNA for the CDR3 is TGTGCCAGCAGGAAACAGGGTTCCTACAATGAGCAGTTCTTC.

This clonotype was recorded a few times. The V gene is TRBV5-1, the J gene TRBJ2-5; D is uncertain. The CDR3 is 14 amino acids. V was trimmed by 6 bases and J by 5 bases, leaving 17 bases between them. Germline loops: CDR1 SGHRS, CDR2 YFSETQ. CDR3 DNA: TGCGCCAGCAACCGGGCCACGAACGTCGAGACCCAGTACTTC. Translation: CASNRATNVETQYF.